Listed below are T cell receptor beta chains from one sample, sequenced in a study of blood T cell repertoires in COVID-19. Method: immunoSEQ multiplex PCR; TCRdb's copy keeps in-frame clones and lacks some. This table holds 200,000 to 250,000 clones, about 88% found once. Sequencing was done on a sample of peripheral blood. All receptors derive from a woman between 65 and 79 years old with active or convalescent COVID-19. Each CDR3 is given with its conserved first and last residue. A D gene is named only where the DNA matches it firmly. Clone size is shown for a subset of rows, as once, few, many or a class of expanded clone.

v_call	clone_size	d_call	j_call	cdr3_aa	cdr3_nt
TRBV4-3	.	.	TRBJ1-4	CASSQEAGQGFPKLFF	TGCGCCAGCAGCCAAGAGGCCGGGCAGGGGTTCCCAAAACTGTTTTTT
TRBV2	.	TRBD1	TRBJ1-2	CASSTGDNYGYTF	TGTGCCAGTTCCACAGGGGATAACTATGGCTACACCTTC
TRBV19	.	.	TRBJ1-2	CASSTSGYYGYTF	TGTGCCAGTAGTACCTCAGGATACTATGGCTACACCTTC
TRBV11-2	.	.	TRBJ2-7	CASSGREKEQYF	TGTGCCAGCAGCGGACGGGAAAAGGAGCAGTACTTC
TRBV10-1	once	.	TRBJ1-2	CASSESTEYGYTF	TGCGCCAGCAGTGAGTCGACAGAGTACGGCTACACCTTC
TRBV15	.	.	TRBJ1-3	CATRGGSSGNTIYF	TGTGCCACCAGGGGGGGGAGTTCTGGAAACACCATATATTTT
TRBV6-5	.	.	TRBJ1-2	CASSYGTHGYTF	TGTGCCAGCAGTTACGGGACTCATGGCTACACCTTC
TRBV18	.	TRBD1	TRBJ1-1	CASSRGTGKLSTEAFF	TGTGCCAGCTCACGCGGGACAGGGAAATTGAGCACTGAAGCTTTCTTT
TRBV29-1	once	TRBD1	TRBJ2-5	CSVVSGGGETQYF	TGCAGCGTTGTCTCAGGGGGCGGGGAGACCCAGTACTTC
TRBV19	.	.	TRBJ1-2	CASSQGTYYGYTF	TGTGCCAGTAGTCAAGGGACTTACTATGGCTACACCTTC
TRBV19	.	.	TRBJ1-1	CASSTQNTEAFF	TGTGCCAGTAGTACCCAAAACACTGAAGCTTTCTTT
TRBV28	.	.	TRBJ2-7	CASRHHWEQYF	TGTGCCAGCAGACACCATTGGGAGCAGTACTTC
TRBV5-6	.	.	TRBJ2-7	CASSLYGGYEQYF	TGTGCCAGCAGCTTGTATGGGGGGTACGAGCAGTACTTC
TRBV4-3	once	TRBD2	TRBJ2-3	CASSQGTSGGVDTQYF	TGCGCCAGCAGCCAGGGGACTAGCGGGGGGGTAGATACGCAGTATTTT
TRBV5-1	.	.	TRBJ2-3	CASSPYLVSTDTQYF	TGCGCCAGCAGCCCCTACCTAGTGAGCACAGATACGCAGTATTTT